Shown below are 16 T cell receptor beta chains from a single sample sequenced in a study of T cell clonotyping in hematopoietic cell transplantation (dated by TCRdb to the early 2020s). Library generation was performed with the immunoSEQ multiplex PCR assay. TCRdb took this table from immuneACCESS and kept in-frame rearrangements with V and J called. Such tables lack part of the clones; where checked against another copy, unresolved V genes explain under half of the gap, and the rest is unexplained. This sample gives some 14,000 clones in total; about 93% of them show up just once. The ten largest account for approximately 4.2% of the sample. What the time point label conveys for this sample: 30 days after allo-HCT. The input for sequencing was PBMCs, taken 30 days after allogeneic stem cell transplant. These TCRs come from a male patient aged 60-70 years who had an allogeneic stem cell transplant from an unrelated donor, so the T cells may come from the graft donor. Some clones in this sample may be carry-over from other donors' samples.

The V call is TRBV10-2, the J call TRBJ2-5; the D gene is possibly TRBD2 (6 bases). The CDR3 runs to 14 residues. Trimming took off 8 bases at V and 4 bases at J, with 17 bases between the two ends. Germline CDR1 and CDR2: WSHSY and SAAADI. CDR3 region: CASFLRAGIETQYF. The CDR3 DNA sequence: TGCGCCAGCTTTCTTAGGGCGGGGATAGAGACCCAGTACTTC.

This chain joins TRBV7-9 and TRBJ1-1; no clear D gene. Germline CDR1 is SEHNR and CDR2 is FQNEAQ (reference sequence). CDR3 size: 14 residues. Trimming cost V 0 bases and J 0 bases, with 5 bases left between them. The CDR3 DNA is TGTGCCAGCAGCTTAGCAGCGGTGAACACTGAAGCTTTCTTT. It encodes CASSLAAVNTEAFF.

The CDR3 sequence: CASAQGNQPQHF. CDR3 coding DNA: TGTGCCAGCGCACAGGGGAATCAGCCCCAGCATTTT. This chain joins TRBV6-6 and TRBJ1-5, with 7 bases lining up with TRBD1. The germline V gene has CDR1 MNHNY and CDR2 SVGAGI (reference sequence). This CDR3 region has 12 residues. The trim removed 8 bases at V and 4 bases at J, leaving 2 bases unmatched.

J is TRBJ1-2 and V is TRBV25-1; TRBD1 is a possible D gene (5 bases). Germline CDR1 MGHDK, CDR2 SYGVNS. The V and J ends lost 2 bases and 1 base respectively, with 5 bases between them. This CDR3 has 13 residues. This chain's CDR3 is CASSEDSNYGYTF. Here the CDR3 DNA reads TGTGCCAGCAGTGAAGACAGTAACTATGGCTACACCTTC.

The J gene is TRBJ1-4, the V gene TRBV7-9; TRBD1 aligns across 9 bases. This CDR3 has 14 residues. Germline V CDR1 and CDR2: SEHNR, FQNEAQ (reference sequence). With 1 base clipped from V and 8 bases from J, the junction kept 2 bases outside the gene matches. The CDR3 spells CASSLGTGEEKLFF. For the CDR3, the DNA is TGTGCCAGCAGCTTAGGGACAGGGGAAGAAAAACTGTTTTTT.

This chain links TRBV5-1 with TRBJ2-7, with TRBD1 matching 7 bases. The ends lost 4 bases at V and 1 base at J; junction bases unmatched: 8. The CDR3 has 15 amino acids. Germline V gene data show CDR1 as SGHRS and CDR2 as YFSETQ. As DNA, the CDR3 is TGCGCCAGCAGCCAACGACAGGGCCCTTCCTACGAGCAGTACTTC. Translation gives CASSQRQGPSYEQYF.

CDR3 residues: CASSLSALNTEAFF. CDR3 nucleotides: TGCGCCAGCAGCTTGTCAGCCTTGAACACTGAAGCTTTCTTT. The chain uses TRBV5-1 and TRBJ1-1, with D hard to call. Between the trimmed V and J ends, which lost 1 base and 0 bases, there was a span of 7 bases. This CDR3 region has 14 residues. Germline V gives CDR1 SGHRS, CDR2 YFSETQ.

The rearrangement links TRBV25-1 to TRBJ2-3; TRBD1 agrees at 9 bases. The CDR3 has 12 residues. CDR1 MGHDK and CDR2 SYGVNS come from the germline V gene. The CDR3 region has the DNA TGTGCAGGGGGGACAGGGTCAGATACGCAGTATTTT. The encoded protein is CAGGTGSDTQYF.

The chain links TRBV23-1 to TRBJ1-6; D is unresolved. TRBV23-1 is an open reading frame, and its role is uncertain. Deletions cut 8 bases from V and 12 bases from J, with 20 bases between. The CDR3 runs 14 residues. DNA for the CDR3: TGCGCCAGCCCGGACGGTCCCAAGGAGGGACCCCTCCACTTT. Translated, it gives CASPDGPKEGPLHF.

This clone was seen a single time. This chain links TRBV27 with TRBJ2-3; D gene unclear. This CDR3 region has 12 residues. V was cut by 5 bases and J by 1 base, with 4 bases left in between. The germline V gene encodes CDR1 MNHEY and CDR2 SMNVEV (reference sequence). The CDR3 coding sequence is TGTGCCAGCAGTAGGGGCACAGATACGCAGTATTTT. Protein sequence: CASSRGTDTQYF.

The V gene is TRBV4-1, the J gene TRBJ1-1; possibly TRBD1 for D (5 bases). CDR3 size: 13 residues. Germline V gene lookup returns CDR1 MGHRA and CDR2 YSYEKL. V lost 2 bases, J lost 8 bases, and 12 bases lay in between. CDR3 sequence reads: CASSQRGTLEAFF. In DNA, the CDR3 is TGCGCCAGCAGCCAACGGGGGACTCTCGAAGCTTTCTTT.

CDR3 bases: TGTGCCAGCACCAACGGACAGGGGGGGAATGAGCAGTTCTTC. It encodes CASTNGQGGNEQFF. The J gene is TRBJ2-1, the V gene TRBV5-8; 10 bases line up with TRBD1. There are 14 residues in the CDR3. The trim removed 6 bases at V and 7 bases at J, leaving 7 bases unmatched. CDR1 is SGHTS, CDR2 YDEGEE, per germline.

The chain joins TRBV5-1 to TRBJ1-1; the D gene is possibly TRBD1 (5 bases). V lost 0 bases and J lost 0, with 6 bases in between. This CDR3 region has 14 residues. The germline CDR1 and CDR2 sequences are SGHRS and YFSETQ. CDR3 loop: CASSLDRLNTEAFF. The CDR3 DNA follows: TGCGCCAGCAGCTTGGACAGGCTGAACACTGAAGCTTTCTTT.

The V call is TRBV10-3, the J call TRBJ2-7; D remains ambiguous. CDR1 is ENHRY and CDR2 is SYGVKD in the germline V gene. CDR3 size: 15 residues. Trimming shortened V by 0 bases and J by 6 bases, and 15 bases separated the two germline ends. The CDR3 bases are TGTGCCATCAGTGAGTCGTCAAAGAAAGCCCGCGAGCAGTACTTC. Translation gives CAISESSKKAREQYF.

DNA of the CDR3: TGTGCCAGCTCACCAAGCGGGGGGGTCTCCTACAATGAGCAGTTCTTC. The encoded protein is CASSPSGGVSYNEQFF. The chain uses TRBV18 and TRBJ2-1; 10 bases fit TRBD2. Per the germline V gene, CDR1 is KGHSH and CDR2 is LQKENI. This CDR3 has 16 residues. The V segment lost 2 bases and the J segment 0 bases; nucleotides outside the gene matches: 1.

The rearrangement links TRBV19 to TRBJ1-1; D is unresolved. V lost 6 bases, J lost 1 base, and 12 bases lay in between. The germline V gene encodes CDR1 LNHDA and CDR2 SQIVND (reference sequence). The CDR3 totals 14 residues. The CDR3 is CASSAEKTNTEAFF. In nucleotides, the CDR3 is TGTGCCAGTAGCGCAGAGAAGACGAACACTGAAGCTTTCTTT. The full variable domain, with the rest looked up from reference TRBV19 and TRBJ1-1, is DGGITQSPKYLFRKEGQNVTLSCEQNLNHDAMYWYRQDPGQGLRLIYYSQIVNDFQKGDIAEGYSVSREKKESFPLTVTSAQKNPTAFYLCASSAEKTNTEAFFGQGTRLTVV.